This is a list of T cell receptor beta chains from one sample in a study of Ad26.COV2.S vaccination and SARS-CoV-2 variants. Here immunoSEQ multiplex PCR was the method, and the copy in TCRdb shows in-frame clones only, minus some. The sample carries about 350,000 clones, around 89% recorded once. The input for sequencing was peripheral blood, taken in a trial of Ad26.COV2.S vaccine versus placebo. The receptor set was obtained from a person aged 18-60 years who received the Ad26.COV2.S COVID-19 vaccine or a placebo. The CDR3 runs from the conserved cysteine through the conserved F or W. The order of the fields is V gene, J gene, D gene, clone size, CDR3 DNA, CDR3 protein. The D gene is left open where the match is weak. Expanded clones are given a class, and other clones once, few, many or no size at all.

v_gene: TRBV18
j_gene: TRBJ1-6
d_gene: TRBD1
abundance: many
CDR3nt: TGTGCCAGCTCATCGGGACAGGGTAATTCACCCCTCCACTTT
CDR3aa: CASSSGQGNSPLHF

v_gene: TRBV19
j_gene: TRBJ2-2
d_gene: TRBD1
abundance: NA
CDR3nt: TGTGCCAGTAGGAGGGGACAGGGTCGGACCGGGGAGCTGTTTTTT
CDR3aa: CASRRGQGRTGELFF

v_gene: TRBV6-5
j_gene: TRBJ2-3
d_gene: NA
abundance: few
CDR3nt: TGTGCCAGCACCAGACACGCTAGCACAGATACGCAGTATTTT
CDR3aa: CASTRHASTDTQYF

v_gene: TRBV19
j_gene: TRBJ1-6
d_gene: NA
abundance: NA
CDR3nt: TGTGCCAGTAGTATAGCCCGCCGGATTAATTCACCCCTCCACTTT
CDR3aa: CASSIARRINSPLHF

v_gene: TRBV4-2
j_gene: TRBJ1-6
d_gene: NA
abundance: NA
CDR3nt: TGTGCCAGCAGCCAACAAGCTCAGAATAATTCACCCCTCCACTTT
CDR3aa: CASSQQAQNNSPLHF

v_gene: TRBV6-4
j_gene: TRBJ2-3
d_gene: NA
abundance: few
CDR3nt: TGTGCCAGCAGCACTACTAGTTCCGCGGCAGATACGCAGTATTTT
CDR3aa: CASSTTSSAADTQYF

v_gene: TRBV5-1
j_gene: TRBJ1-5
d_gene: NA
abundance: NA
CDR3nt: TGCGCCAGCAGCTTGCTGGGGGGCGATCAGCCCCAGCATTTT
CDR3aa: CASSLLGGDQPQHF

v_gene: TRBV4-1
j_gene: TRBJ2-3
d_gene: TRBD2
abundance: NA
CDR3nt: TGCGCCAGCAGCCAAGACGCGGGAGTGGATGATACGCAGTATTTT
CDR3aa: CASSQDAGVDDTQYF

v_gene: TRBV5-1
j_gene: TRBJ2-7
d_gene: NA
abundance: few
CDR3nt: TGCGCCAGCAGCCACCGGCAGGGGTGGTCCTACGAGCAGTACTTC
CDR3aa: CASSHRQGWSYEQYF

v_gene: TRBV7-2
j_gene: TRBJ2-3
d_gene: TRBD2
abundance: NA
CDR3nt: TGTGCCAGCAGCCAGAGCGGGGGAACCACAGATACGCAGTATTTT
CDR3aa: CASSQSGGTTDTQYF

v_gene: TRBV5-4
j_gene: TRBJ2-7
d_gene: NA
abundance: NA
CDR3nt: TGTGCCAGCAGCGGGGCGGTCGGGACGTCCTACGAGCAGTACTTC
CDR3aa: CASSGAVGTSYEQYF

v_gene: TRBV28
j_gene: TRBJ2-6
d_gene: TRBD1
abundance: NA
CDR3nt: TGTGCCAGCAGTCCCCTACAGGGGACCTCTGGGGCCAACGTCCTGACTTTC
CDR3aa: CASSPLQGTSGANVLTF

v_gene: TRBV5-1
j_gene: TRBJ1-2
d_gene: TRBD1
abundance: NA
CDR3nt: TGCGCCAGCAGCGGAGAAACGAGGGGGCGGGGTGGCTACACCTTC
CDR3aa: CASSGETRGRGGYTF

v_gene: TRBV7-3
j_gene: TRBJ1-1
d_gene: TRBD1
abundance: NA
CDR3nt: TGTGCCAGCAGCGTAGGACAGGTGATGGGCACTGAAGCTTTCTTT
CDR3aa: CASSVGQVMGTEAFF

v_gene: TRBV9
j_gene: TRBJ1-3
d_gene: NA
abundance: NA
CDR3nt: TGTGCCAGCAGCGGGGCTTCCTCTGGAAACACCATATATTTT
CDR3aa: CASSGASSGNTIYF

v_gene: TRBV5-4
j_gene: TRBJ2-7
d_gene: NA
abundance: NA
CDR3nt: TGTGCCAGCAGCTTGGCCGGGATAAAAATCTACGAGCAGTACTTC
CDR3aa: CASSLAGIKIYEQYF

v_gene: TRBV6-5
j_gene: TRBJ1-2
d_gene: NA
abundance: NA
CDR3nt: TGTGCCAGCACCTCAATATCTAACTATGGCTACACCTTC
CDR3aa: CASTSISNYGYTF

v_gene: TRBV6-2/TRBV6-3
j_gene: TRBJ1-1
d_gene: TRBD1
abundance: NA
CDR3nt: TGTGCCAGCAGTCAAGATGGCAGGGGGATCACTGAAGCTTTCTTT
CDR3aa: CASSQDGRGITEAFF

v_gene: TRBV5-4
j_gene: TRBJ2-5
d_gene: TRBD2
abundance: once
CDR3nt: TGTGCCAGCAGCCTGGTGGGGACTAAACAAGAGACCCAGTACTTC
CDR3aa: CASSLVGTKQETQYF

v_gene: TRBV7-2
j_gene: TRBJ1-5
d_gene: TRBD1
abundance: NA
CDR3nt: TGTGCCAGCAGCTTGATGACAGGGGGTATTCAGCCCCAGCATTTT
CDR3aa: CASSLMTGGIQPQHF

v_gene: TRBV10-3
j_gene: TRBJ1-4
d_gene: NA
abundance: NA
CDR3nt: TGTGCCATCGGGTCCAATCGACAGCCAACTAATGAAAAACTGTTTTTT
CDR3aa: CAIGSNRQPTNEKLFF

v_gene: TRBV3-1/TRBV3-2
j_gene: TRBJ2-5
d_gene: TRBD1
abundance: NA
CDR3nt: TGTGCCAGCAGCCTCTTGACAGGGGGGTATACTATCGGGTACTTC
CDR3aa: CASSLLTGGYTIGYF

v_gene: TRBV7-9
j_gene: TRBJ2-1
d_gene: NA
abundance: NA
CDR3nt: TGTGCCAGCAGTTTTAAGGCTGAGCAGTTCTTC
CDR3aa: CASSFKAEQFF

v_gene: TRBV6-6
j_gene: TRBJ2-5
d_gene: TRBD2
abundance: once
CDR3nt: TGTGCCAGCAGTTGGGGGGGGCAAGAGACCCAGTACTTC
CDR3aa: CASSWGGQETQYF

v_gene: TRBV28
j_gene: TRBJ1-1
d_gene: NA
abundance: NA
CDR3nt: TGTGCCAGCAGCCTTACGTCGGGGCGCACTGAAGCTTTCTTT
CDR3aa: CASSLTSGRTEAFF

v_gene: TRBV5-4
j_gene: TRBJ2-7
d_gene: TRBD1
abundance: NA
CDR3nt: TGTGCCAGCAGCTTGGTCCCGACGGGACAGGACATCTACGAGCAGTACTTC
CDR3aa: CASSLVPTGQDIYEQYF

v_gene: TRBV2
j_gene: TRBJ1-1
d_gene: TRBD1
abundance: many
CDR3nt: TGTGCCAGCAGGGAAGGGGGCGCGGTCACTGAAGCTTTCTTT
CDR3aa: CASREGGAVTEAFF

v_gene: TRBV5-1
j_gene: TRBJ2-2
d_gene: TRBD1
abundance: NA
CDR3nt: TGCGCCAGCAGCTTGGAAGGGGGCGTAACCGGGGAGCTGTTTTTT
CDR3aa: CASSLEGGVTGELFF

v_gene: TRBV10-1
j_gene: TRBJ1-5
d_gene: TRBD1
abundance: NA
CDR3nt: TGCGCCAGCAGCACAAATTCCGGGACAGAGATTTTTGAGCCCCAGCATTTT
CDR3aa: CASSTNSGTEIFEPQHF

v_gene: TRBV6-2/TRBV6-3
j_gene: TRBJ1-5
d_gene: NA
abundance: NA
CDR3nt: TGTGCCAGCAGCATCTCAGGGTTGTCTAGGAATCAGCCCCAGCATTTT
CDR3aa: CASSISGLSRNQPQHF

v_gene: TRBV27
j_gene: TRBJ2-1
d_gene: NA
abundance: NA
CDR3nt: TGTGCCAGCAGCCCCCTATTTCAGAGGGAGCCCGAATTTAATGAGCAGTTCTTC
CDR3aa: CASSPLFQREPEFNEQFF

v_gene: TRBV27
j_gene: TRBJ2-2
d_gene: NA
abundance: NA
CDR3nt: TGTGCCAGCAGTTCTCTCATCGGGACCGGGGAGCTGTTTTTT
CDR3aa: CASSSLIGTGELFF

v_gene: TRBV27
j_gene: TRBJ2-7
d_gene: NA
abundance: NA
CDR3nt: TGTGCCAGCAGTTTAAGTTTGGGGTACGAGCAGTACTTC
CDR3aa: CASSLSLGYEQYF

v_gene: TRBV24-1
j_gene: TRBJ1-2
d_gene: NA
abundance: NA
CDR3nt: TGTGCCACCAGTGACACCCATAGGGCAGGGGTCTATGGCTACACCTTC
CDR3aa: CATSDTHRAGVYGYTF

v_gene: TRBV6-6
j_gene: TRBJ1-1
d_gene: NA
abundance: NA
CDR3nt: TGTGCCAGCAGTTACGCCCCCGACACTGAAGCTTTCTTT
CDR3aa: CASSYAPDTEAFF

v_gene: TRBV6-6
j_gene: TRBJ1-3
d_gene: NA
abundance: NA
CDR3nt: TGTGCCGCGGGGCCCAGGGGAAACACCATATATTTT
CDR3aa: CAAGPRGNTIYF

v_gene: TRBV6-5
j_gene: TRBJ2-7
d_gene: NA
abundance: NA
CDR3nt: TGTGCCAGCAGCCATACAGAGGAGCAGTACTTC
CDR3aa: CASSHTEEQYF

v_gene: TRBV6-5
j_gene: TRBJ2-5
d_gene: TRBD1
abundance: NA
CDR3nt: TGTGCCAGCAGCCCGGACAGGGTGAGACAAGAGACCCAGTACTTC
CDR3aa: CASSPDRVRQETQYF

v_gene: TRBV6-2/TRBV6-3
j_gene: TRBJ1-5
d_gene: NA
abundance: NA
CDR3nt: TGTGCCAGCAGCCCGAAGGAATATAGCAATCAGCCCCAGCATTTT
CDR3aa: CASSPKEYSNQPQHF

v_gene: TRBV30
j_gene: TRBJ2-6
d_gene: NA
abundance: many
CDR3nt: TGTGCCTGGAGTGTACACACAAGTTTCTCTGGGGCCAACGTCCTGACTTTC
CDR3aa: CAWSVHTSFSGANVLTF

v_gene: TRBV7-8
j_gene: TRBJ2-5
d_gene: TRBD2
abundance: NA
CDR3nt: TGTGCCAGCAGCTTAGCCGGGGGGATCCAAGAGACCCAGTACTTC
CDR3aa: CASSLAGGIQETQYF